This T cell receptor beta chain was found in a study of beta chain features in type 1 diabetes. The CDR3 is made up of 15 amino acids. V lost 4 bases to trimming and J lost 2 bases; unmatched junction nucleotides: 5. Germline assignment: CDR1 SGHAT and CDR2 FQNNGV. Naive, central memory, regulatory and stem cell-like memory cells within the CD4+ compartment were sorted using CD45RO/CCR7/CD25/CD127/CD95/CD27. Findings of the study overall: For Type 1 diabetes patients, all four CD4+ subsets carried TCRB CDR3s that were moderately but significantly shorter. Over-representation of high TCR-expressing cells was a possible consequence of cDNA sequencing. More deletions and fewer insertions at VDJ junctions were seen in type 1 diabetes patients.

The isolated RNA, all of it, was reverse transcribed, so expressed TCRB transcripts were what got sequenced. Produced via immunoSEQ multiplex PCR; TCRdb's table is partial and in-frame only. The sample lists 25,000 to 30,000 clones; 56% were seen once. Details on this clone: What it binds is not known.

This TCR was recovered from a woman between 18 and 30 years old with type 1 diabetes. The chain uses TRBV11-2 and TRBJ2-5; 9 nucleotides agree with TRBD2. Sequenced: Tregs from blood. CDR3 nucleotides: TGTGCCAGCAGCTCAGCGGGAGGTTGGCAAGAGACCCAGTACTTC. It codes for CASSSAGGWQETQYF.